This TCR beta chain was identified during a study of T-cell memory formation after mild COVID-19 (dated by TCRdb to the early 2020s). Study-wide context: TCR sequence clusters from the two donors were found to be largely donor specific. T-cell clones expanding and contracting after mild COVID-19 in a couple of donors were tracked by longitudinal TCRalpha and TCRbeta repertoire sequencing. Two young, previously healthy adult volunteers made up the cohort, one male and one female. The investigation overall reported the following: The second-wave clones that peaked on day 37 were not confirmed to be SARS-CoV-2 specific. Contracting CD4+ clones appeared mostly in the CM and EM memory subsets, whereas CD8+ clones were enriched in EMRA. Some responding clones were found in pre-infection memory, which suggests that pre-existing cross-reactive memory T cells took part in the SARS-CoV-2 response. Only two mild cases were covered by the study, and larger cohorts that include severe cases with pre-infection samples were considered necessary. Clones that contracted from day 15 to 85 showed balanced CD4/CD8 phenotypes, whereas a second wave of clones that expanded from day 15 to 37 leaned towards CD4+.

The reads were generated on an Illumina NovaSeq 6000. TCRalpha and TCRbeta cDNA libraries were built by 5'RACE with constant-segment primers, adding sample barcodes and unique molecular identifiers. Trizol reagent was used to extract RNA from every sample. Library amplification was performed in two PCR steps, and a second sample barcode and Illumina TruSeq adapters were introduced in the second step. Libraries were sequenced on an Illumina NovaSeq with 2 x 150 bp paired-end reads. The authors' analysis ran thus. Reads were demultiplexed and collapsed into UMI-guided consensus sequences with migec v1.2.7. Using mixcr v2.1.11, UMI consensuses were aligned to TRA and TRB V and J templates and then assembled into clonotypes. Clonotypes were classified as expanded or contracted when called significant by both edgeR and NoisET, with noise models trained on biological replicates. For edgeR calls, the cutoffs were a false discovery rate-adjusted p below 0.01 and a log2 fold-change threshold of 1. As an exploratory analysis of dynamics, max-normalized trajectories of the 1000 most abundant clonotypes were examined with PCA combined with hierarchical clustering. The CD4 or CD8 phenotype of responding clones was assigned using the separately sequenced CD4+ and CD8+ repertoires. The raw public data were reprocessed by TCRdb itself: fastp quality trimming at Q25, MiXCR clonotype calling, in-frame beta chains only. Under each unique CDR3 protein, matching rows form one entry showing the most common genes and DNA. V and J calls and clone size were set by TCRdb, not the authors. Across this sample there are 350,000 to 500,000 distinct CDR3 sequences, with about a quarter seen only once. The ten largest make up around 13% of the sample.

Ficoll-Paque density gradient centrifugation was the method used to isolate PBMCs. Remarks on this clonotype: Its target antigen remains unknown. No qualities accompany the bases; no much larger clone lies one base away.

After removal of 3 bases from V and 4 bases from J, the junction retains 7 bases not matched to a gene. CDR1 SGHRS and CDR2 YFSETQ were looked up in the germline V gene. The CDR3 covers 14 residues, taking in both the cysteine and the phenylalanine. Only the CDR3 DNA stays, 42 bases, in frame from base 1. This sequence originates from an adult woman who had mild COVID-19 (a few samples of this study predate the infection). The sample titles of this study are shuffled in the database, so cell type and time point are left out; the donor was told from shared clones. The source material was PBMCs or a T cell subset sorted from them (not recorded which). The chain is assembled from TRBV5-1 and TRBJ2-7, with 7 middle bases fitting TRBD1. Read as DNA, the sequence is TGCGCCAGCAGCTCGGAGACAGGGAAGTACGAGCAGTACTTC. Protein translation: CASSSETGKYEQYF.